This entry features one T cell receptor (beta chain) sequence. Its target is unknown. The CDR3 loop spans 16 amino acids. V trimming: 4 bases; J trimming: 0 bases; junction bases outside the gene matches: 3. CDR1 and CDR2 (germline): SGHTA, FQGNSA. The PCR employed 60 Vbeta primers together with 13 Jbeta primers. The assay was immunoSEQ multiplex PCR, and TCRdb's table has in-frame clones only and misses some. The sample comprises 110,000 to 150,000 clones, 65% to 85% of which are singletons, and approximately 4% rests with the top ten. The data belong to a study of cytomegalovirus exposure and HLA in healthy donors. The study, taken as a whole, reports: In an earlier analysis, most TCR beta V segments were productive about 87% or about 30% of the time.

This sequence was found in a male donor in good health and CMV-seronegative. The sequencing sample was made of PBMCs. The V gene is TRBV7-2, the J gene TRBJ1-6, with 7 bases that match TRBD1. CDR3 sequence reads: CASSSGGSSYNSPLHF. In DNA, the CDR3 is TGTGCCAGCAGCTCAGGGGGGAGCTCCTATAATTCACCCCTCCACTTT.